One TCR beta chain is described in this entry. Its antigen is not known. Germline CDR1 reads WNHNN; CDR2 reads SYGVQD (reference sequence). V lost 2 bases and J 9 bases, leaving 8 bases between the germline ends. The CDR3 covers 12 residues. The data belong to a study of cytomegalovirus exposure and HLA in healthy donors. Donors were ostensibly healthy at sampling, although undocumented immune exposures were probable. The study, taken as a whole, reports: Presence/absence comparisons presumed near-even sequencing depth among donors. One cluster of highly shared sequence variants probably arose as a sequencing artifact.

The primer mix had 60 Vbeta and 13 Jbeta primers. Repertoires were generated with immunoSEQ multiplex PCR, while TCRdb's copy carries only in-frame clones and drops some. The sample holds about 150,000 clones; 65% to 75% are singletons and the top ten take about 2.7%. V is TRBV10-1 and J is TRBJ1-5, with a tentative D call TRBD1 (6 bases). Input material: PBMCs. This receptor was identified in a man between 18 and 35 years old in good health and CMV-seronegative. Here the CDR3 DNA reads TGCGCCAGCAGTGAGGCCAGGGGGCCCCAGCATTTT. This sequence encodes CASSEARGPQHF.